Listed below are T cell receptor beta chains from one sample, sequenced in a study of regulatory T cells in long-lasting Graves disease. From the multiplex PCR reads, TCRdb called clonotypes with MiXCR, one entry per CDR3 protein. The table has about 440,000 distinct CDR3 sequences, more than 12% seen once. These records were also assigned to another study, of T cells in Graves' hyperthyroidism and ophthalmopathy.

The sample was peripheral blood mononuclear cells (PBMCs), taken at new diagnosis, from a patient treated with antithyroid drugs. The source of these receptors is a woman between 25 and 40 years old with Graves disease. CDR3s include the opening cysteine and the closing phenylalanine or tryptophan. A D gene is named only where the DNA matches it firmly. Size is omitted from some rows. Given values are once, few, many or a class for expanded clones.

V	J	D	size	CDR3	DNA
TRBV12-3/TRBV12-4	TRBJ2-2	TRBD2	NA	CASNIPGLARNTGELFF	TGTGCCAGCAACATTCCGGGACTAGCCAGGAACACCGGGGAGCTGTTTTTT
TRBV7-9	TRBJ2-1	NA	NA	CASSPPGTTKGNEQFF	TGTGCCAGCAGCCCGCCGGGGACAACTAAGGGGAATGAGCAGTTCTTC
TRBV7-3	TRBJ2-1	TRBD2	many	CASSLRASGHNEQFF	TGTGCCAGCAGCTTAAGGGCTAGCGGCCACAATGAGCAGTTCTTC
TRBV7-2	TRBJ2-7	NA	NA	CASSHSSALYEQYF	TGTGCCAGCAGCCACTCGAGCGCCCTGTACGAGCAGTACTTC
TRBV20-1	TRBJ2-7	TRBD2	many	CSAEGAGDRYEQYF	TGCAGTGCCGAAGGGGCGGGAGACCGTTACGAGCAGTACTTC
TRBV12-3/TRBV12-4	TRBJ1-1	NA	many	CASRISGANTEAFF	TGTGCCAGCAGGATCAGCGGGGCGAACACTGAAGCTTTCTTT
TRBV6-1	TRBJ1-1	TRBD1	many	CASSPRQGAGTEAFF	TGTGCCAGCAGCCCCCGACAGGGGGCGGGAACTGAAGCTTTCTTT
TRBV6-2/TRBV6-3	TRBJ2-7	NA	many	CASSYRGGSIEQYF	TGTGCCAGCAGTTACCGTGGGGGCTCGATCGAGCAGTACTTC
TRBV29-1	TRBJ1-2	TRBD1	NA	CSVPTDRGNDGYTF	TGCAGCGTTCCTACGGACAGGGGGAATGATGGCTACACCTTC
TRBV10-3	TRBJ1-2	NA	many	CAISGSNYGYTF	TGTGCCATCAGCGGCAGTAACTATGGCTACACCTTC
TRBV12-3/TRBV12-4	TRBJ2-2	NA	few	CASSLQGTEELFF	TGTGCCAGCAGCCTCCAGGGGACCGAGGAGCTGTTTTTT
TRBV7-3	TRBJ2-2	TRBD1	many	CASSETGVGELFF	TGTGCCAGCAGCGAGACAGGGGTCGGGGAGCTGTTTTTT
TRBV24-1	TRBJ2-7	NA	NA	CATSFGDSSYEQYF	TGTGCCACCAGCTTCGGGGACTCCTCCTACGAGCAGTACTTC
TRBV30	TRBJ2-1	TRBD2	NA	CAWIASGRNEQFF	TGTGCCTGGATAGCTAGCGGTCGTAATGAGCAGTTCTTC
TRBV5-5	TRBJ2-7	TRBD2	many	CASSSGTSSYEQYF	TGTGCCAGCAGCTCCGGGACTAGCAGCTACGAGCAGTACTTC
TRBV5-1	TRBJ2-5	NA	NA	CASSGQGQETQYF	TGCGCCAGCAGCGGCCAGGGCCAAGAGACCCAGTACTTC
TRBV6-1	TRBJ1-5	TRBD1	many	CASSDALDRGLGNQPQHF	TGTGCCAGCAGTGACGCCCTGGACAGGGGGCTTGGCAATCAGCCCCAGCATTTT
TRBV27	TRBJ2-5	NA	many	CASSIAPGRLPKETQYF	TGTGCCAGCAGTATCGCACCAGGGAGATTGCCAAAAGAGACCCAGTACTTC
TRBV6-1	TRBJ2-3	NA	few	CASRRDSGPYTQYF	TGTGCCAGCAGACGAGATAGCGGACCCTATACGCAGTATTTT
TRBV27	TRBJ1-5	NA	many	CASSLSARVRNQPQHF	TGTGCCAGCAGTTTGTCTGCGCGGGTTCGCAATCAGCCCCAGCATTTT
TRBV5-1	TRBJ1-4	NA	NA	CASRLTTNEKLFF	TGCGCCAGCAGACTGACAACTAATGAAAAACTGTTTTTT
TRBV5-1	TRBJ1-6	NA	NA	CASSPGSGKSPLHF	TGCGCCAGCAGCCCTGGTTCAGGCAAATCACCCCTCCACTTT
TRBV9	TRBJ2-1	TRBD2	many	CASSASGSSYNEQFF	TGTGCCAGCAGCGCTAGCGGTAGCTCCTACAATGAGCAGTTCTTC
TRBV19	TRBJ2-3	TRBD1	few	CASRMDGTGVRSGATDTQYF	TGTGCCAGTAGGATGGATGGGACAGGGGTTCGGAGCGGGGCCACAGATACGCAGTATTTT
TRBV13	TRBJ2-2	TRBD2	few	CASRPLAGAEHTGELFF	TGTGCCAGCAGACCGCTAGCGGGGGCCGAGCACACCGGGGAGCTGTTTTTT
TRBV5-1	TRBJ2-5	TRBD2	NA	CASTTGGQGPQETQYF	TGCGCCAGCACCACGGGGGGGCAGGGACCACAAGAGACCCAGTACTTC
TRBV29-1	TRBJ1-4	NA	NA	CSVLEWQPSTNEKLFF	TGCAGCGTTCTCGAATGGCAGCCGTCAACTAATGAAAAACTGTTTTTT
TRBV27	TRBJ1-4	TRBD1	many	CASRRQGTGEKLFF	TGTGCCAGCAGACGACAGGGGACTGGGGAAAAACTGTTTTTT
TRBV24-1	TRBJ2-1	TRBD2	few	CATSDFGLAGYNEQFF	TGTGCCACCAGTGATTTCGGACTAGCGGGGTACAATGAGCAGTTCTTC
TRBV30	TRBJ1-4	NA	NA	CAWRRGPATNEKLFF	TGTGCCTGGAGAAGAGGCCCTGCAACTAATGAAAAACTGTTTTTT
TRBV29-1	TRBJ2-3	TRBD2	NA	CSVGGGLAGSPSTSTDTQYF	TGCAGCGTTGGGGGGGGGTTAGCGGGATCACCTAGTACTAGCACAGATACGCAGTATTTT
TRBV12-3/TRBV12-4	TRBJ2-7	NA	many	CASSLKWTYEQYF	TGTGCCAGCAGTTTAAAGTGGACTTACGAGCAGTACTTC
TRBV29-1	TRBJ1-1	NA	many	CSVGSSEAFF	TGCAGCGTTGGAAGTTCTGAAGCTTTCTTT
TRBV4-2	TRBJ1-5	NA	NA	CASSQGRAGNNQPQHF	TGTGCCAGCAGCCAAGGGAGGGCAGGCAACAATCAGCCCCAGCATTTT
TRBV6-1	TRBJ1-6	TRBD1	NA	CASSVTGYSPLHF	TGTGCCAGCAGTGTGACAGGGTATTCACCCCTCCACTTT
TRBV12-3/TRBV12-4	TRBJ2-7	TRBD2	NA	CASSLRRENEQYF	TGTGCCAGCAGCCTAAGGCGGGAGAATGAGCAGTACTTC